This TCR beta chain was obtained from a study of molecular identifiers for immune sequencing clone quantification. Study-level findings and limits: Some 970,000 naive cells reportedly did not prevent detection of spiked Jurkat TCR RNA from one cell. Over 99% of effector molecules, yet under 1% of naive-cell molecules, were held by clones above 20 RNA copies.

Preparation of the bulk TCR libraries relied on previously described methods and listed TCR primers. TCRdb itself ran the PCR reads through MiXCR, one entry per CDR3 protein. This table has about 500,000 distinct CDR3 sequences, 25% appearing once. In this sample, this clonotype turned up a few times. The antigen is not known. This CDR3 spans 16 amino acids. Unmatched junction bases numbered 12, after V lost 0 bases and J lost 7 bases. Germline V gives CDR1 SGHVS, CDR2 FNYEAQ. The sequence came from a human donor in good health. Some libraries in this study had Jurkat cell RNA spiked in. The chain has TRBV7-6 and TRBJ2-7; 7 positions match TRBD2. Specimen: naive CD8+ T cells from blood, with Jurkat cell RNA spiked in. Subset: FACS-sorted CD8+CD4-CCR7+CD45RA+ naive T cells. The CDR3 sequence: CASSLAALAAVGEQYF. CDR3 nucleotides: TGTGCCAGCAGCTTAGCGGCCCTAGCGGCTGTTGGGGAGCAGTACTTC.